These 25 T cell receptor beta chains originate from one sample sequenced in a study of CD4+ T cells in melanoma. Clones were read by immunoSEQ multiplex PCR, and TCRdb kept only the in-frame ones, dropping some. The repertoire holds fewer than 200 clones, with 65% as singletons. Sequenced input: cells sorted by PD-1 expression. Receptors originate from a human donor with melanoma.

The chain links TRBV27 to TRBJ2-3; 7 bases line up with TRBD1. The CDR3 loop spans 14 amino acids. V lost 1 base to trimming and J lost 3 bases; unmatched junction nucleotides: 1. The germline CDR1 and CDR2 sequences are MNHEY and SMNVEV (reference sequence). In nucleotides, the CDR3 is TGTGCCAGCAGTTTATGGGGACAGACAGATACGCAGTATTTT. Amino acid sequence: CASSLWGQTDTQYF.

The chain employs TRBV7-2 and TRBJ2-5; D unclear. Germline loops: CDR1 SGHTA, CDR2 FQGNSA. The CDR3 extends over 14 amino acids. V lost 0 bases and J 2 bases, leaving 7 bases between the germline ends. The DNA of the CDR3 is TGTGCCAGCAGCTTAGCAACTCCTCAAGAGACCCAGTACTTC. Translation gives CASSLATPQETQYF.

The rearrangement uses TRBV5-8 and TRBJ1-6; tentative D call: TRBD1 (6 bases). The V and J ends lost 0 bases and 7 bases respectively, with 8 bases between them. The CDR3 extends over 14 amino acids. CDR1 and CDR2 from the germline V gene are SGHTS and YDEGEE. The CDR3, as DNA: TGTGCCAGCAGCTTGGGACAGGAGAATTCACCCCTCCACTTT. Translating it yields CASSLGQENSPLHF.

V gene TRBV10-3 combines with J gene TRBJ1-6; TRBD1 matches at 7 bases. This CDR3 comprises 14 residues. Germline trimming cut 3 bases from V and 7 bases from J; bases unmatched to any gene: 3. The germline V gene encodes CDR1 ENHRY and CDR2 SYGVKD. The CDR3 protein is CAISDGQANSPLHF. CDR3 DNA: TGTGCCATCAGTGACGGACAGGCAAATTCACCCCTCCACTTT.

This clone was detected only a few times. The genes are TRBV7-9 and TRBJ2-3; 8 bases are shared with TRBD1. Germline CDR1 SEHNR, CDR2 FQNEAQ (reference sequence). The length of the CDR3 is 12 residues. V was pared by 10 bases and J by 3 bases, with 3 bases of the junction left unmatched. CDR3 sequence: CATGQGTDTQYF. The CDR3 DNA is TGTGCCACAGGACAGGGAACAGATACGCAGTATTTT.

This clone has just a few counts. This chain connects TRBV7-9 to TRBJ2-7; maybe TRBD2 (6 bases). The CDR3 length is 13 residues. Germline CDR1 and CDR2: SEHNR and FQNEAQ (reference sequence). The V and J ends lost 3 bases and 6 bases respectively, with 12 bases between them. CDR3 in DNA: TGTGCCAGCAGCTTGGGACTGCCGGGCGAGCAGTACTTC. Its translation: CASSLGLPGEQYF.

DNA for the CDR3: TGTGCCAGCAGTGACAGGGGGCGAACAGATACGCAGTATTTT. Amino acids: CASSDRGRTDTQYF. The chain is built from TRBV6-1 and TRBJ2-3; 8 bases line up with TRBD1. Per the germline V gene, CDR1 is MNHNS and CDR2 is SASEGT. J gave up 3 bases and V 3 bases, and 2 bases lay outside the gene matches. The CDR3 contains 14 residues.

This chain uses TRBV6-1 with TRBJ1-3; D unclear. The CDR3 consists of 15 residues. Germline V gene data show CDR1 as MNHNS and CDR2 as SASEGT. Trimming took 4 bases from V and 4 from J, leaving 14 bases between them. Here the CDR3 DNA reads TGTGCCAGCAGTGGAGTGGGAACGGGCGGAAACACCATATATTTT. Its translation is CASSGVGTGGNTIYF.

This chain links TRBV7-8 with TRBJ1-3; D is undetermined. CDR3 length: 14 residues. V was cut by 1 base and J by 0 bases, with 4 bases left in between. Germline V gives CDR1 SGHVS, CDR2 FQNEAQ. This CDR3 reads CASSLGHSGNTIYF. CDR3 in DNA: TGTGCCAGCAGCTTAGGGCACTCTGGAAACACCATATATTTT.

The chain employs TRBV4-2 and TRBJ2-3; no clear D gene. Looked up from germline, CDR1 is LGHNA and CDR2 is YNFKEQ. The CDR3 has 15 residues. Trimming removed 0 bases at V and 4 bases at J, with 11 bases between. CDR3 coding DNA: TGTGCCAGCAGCCAAGAATTCCGGGCCGCAGATACGCAGTATTTT. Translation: CASSQEFRAADTQYF.

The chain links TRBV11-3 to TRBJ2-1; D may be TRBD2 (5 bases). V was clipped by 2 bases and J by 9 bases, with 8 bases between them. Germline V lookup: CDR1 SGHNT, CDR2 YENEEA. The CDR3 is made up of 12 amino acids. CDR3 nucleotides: TGTGCCAGCAGCTTATACGAGGGTGAGCAGTTCTTC. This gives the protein CASSLYEGEQFF.

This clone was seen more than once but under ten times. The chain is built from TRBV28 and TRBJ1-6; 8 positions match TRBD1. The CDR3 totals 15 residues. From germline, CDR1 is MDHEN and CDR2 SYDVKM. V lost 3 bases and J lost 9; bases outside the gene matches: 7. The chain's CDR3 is CASSLTGVDGSPLHF. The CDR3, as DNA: TGTGCCAGCAGTTTGACAGGGGTCGACGGTTCACCCCTCCACTTT.

As DNA, the CDR3 is TGTGCCAGTAGTATTGGACAGGCCATAGGGCAGTTCTTC. Protein: CASSIGQAIGQFF. The chain couples TRBV19 to TRBJ2-1, with TRBD1 identical over 7 bases. The CDR3 is 13 amino acids. Germline trimming cut 3 bases from V and 12 bases from J; bases unmatched to any gene: 8. Germline CDR1 is LNHDA and CDR2 is SQIVND (reference sequence).

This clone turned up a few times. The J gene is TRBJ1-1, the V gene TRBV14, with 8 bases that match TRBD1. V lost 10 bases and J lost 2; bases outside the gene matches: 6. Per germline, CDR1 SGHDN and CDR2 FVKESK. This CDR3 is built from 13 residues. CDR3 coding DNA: TGTGCCACCGTGGACAGGGACAACACTGAAGCTTTCTTT. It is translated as CATVDRDNTEAFF.

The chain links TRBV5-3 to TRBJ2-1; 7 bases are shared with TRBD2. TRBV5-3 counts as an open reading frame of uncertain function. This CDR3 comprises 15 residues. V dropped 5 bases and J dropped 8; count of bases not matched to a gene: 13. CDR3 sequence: CARRASGALWDEQFF. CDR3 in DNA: TGTGCCAGAAGAGCCAGCGGGGCCCTCTGGGATGAGCAGTTCTTC.

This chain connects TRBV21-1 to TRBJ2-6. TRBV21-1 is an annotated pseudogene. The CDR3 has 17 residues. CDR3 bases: TGTGCCAGCAGATCCGTGCTACAACAAAGTCGGGCCAACGTCCTGACTTTC. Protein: CASRSVLQQSRANVLTF.

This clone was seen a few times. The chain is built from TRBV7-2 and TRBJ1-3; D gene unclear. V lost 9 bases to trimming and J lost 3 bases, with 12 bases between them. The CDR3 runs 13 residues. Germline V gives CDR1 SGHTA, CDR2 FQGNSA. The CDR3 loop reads CASGAGFGNTIYF. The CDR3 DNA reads TGTGCCAGTGGAGCGGGATTTGGAAACACCATATATTTT.

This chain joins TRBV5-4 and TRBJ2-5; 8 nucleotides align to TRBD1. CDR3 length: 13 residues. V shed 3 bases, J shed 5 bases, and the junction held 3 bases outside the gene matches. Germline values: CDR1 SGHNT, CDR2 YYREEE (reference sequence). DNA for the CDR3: TGTGCCAGCAGCTCCAGGGGGCTGGAGACCCAGTACTTC. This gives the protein CASSSRGLETQYF.

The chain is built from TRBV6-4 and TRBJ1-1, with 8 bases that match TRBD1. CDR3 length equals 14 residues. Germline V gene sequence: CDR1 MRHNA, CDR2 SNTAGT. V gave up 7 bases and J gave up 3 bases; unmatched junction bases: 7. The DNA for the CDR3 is TGTGCCAGCATCAACAGGGGGTTAGACACTGAAGCTTTCTTT. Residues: CASINRGLDTEAFF.

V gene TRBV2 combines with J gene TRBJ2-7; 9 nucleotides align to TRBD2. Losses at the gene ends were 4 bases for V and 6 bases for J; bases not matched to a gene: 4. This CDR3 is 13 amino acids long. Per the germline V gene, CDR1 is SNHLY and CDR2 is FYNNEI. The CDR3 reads CASSVAGVLEQYF. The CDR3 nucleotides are TGTGCCAGCAGTGTAGCGGGAGTCCTCGAGCAGTACTTC.

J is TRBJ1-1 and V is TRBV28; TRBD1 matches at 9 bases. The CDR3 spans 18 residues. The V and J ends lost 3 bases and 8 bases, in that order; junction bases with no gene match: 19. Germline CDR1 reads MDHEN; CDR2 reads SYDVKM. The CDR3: CASSFPPLLRDRVVEAFF. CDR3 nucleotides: TGTGCCAGCAGTTTCCCCCCCCTTCTCCGGGACAGGGTGGTGGAAGCTTTCTTT.

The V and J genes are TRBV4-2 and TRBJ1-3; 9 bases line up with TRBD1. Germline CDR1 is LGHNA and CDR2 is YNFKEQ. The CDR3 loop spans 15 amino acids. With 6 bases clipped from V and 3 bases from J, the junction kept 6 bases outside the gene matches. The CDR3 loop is CASSPDRGNGNTIYF. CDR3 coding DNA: TGTGCCAGCAGTCCGGACAGGGGTAATGGAAACACCATATATTTT.

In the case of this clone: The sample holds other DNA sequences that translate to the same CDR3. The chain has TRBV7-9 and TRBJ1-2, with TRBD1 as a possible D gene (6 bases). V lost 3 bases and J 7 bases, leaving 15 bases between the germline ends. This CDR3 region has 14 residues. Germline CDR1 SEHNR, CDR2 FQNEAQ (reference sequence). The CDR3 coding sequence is TGTGCCAGCAGCTTGTTAGCAGGGGCGGCTGGCTACACCTTC. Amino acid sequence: CASSLLAGAAGYTF.

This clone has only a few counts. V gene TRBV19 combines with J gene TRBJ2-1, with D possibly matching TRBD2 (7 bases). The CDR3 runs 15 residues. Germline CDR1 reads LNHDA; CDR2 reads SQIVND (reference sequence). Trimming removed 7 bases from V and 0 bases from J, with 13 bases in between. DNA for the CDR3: TGTGCCAGTACCCGGGGGGCCCTCTCCTACAATGAGCAGTTCTTC. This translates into CASTRGALSYNEQFF.

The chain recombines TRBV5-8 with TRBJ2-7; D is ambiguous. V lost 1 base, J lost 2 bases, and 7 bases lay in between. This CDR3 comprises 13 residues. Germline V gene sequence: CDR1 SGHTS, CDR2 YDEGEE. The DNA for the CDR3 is TGTGCCAGCAGCTTGAAAGGACCCTACGAGCAGTACTTC. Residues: CASSLKGPYEQYF.